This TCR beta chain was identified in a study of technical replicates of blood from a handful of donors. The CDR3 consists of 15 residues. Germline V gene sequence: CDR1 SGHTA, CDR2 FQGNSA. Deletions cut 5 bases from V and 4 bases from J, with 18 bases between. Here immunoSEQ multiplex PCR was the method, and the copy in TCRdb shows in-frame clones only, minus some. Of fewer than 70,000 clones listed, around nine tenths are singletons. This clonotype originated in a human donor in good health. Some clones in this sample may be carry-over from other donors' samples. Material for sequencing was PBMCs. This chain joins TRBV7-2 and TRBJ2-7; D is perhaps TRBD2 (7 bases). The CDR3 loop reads CASSPTGGGAYEQYF. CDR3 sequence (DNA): TGTGCCAGCAGCCCCACCGGTGGGGGGGCTTACGAGCAGTACTTC.